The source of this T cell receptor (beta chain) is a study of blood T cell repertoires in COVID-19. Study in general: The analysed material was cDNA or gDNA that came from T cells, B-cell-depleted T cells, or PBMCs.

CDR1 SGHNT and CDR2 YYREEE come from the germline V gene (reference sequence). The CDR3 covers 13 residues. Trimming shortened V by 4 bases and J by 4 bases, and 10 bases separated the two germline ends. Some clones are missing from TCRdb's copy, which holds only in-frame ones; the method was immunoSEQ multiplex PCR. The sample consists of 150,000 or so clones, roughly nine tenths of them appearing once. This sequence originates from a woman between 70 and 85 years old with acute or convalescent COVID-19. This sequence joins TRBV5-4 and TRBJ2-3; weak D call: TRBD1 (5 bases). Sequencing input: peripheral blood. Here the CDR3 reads CASSNQGSDTQYF. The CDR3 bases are TGTGCCAGCAGCAACCAGGGATCAGATACGCAGTATTTT.